Sequencing of this T cell receptor beta chain was carried out in a study of human T cells and chemical hapten exposure. Regarding the study as a whole: Counts of expanded TCRs (at PT1) showed a positive correlation with patch test score.

TCRdb independently ran MiXCR on the RACE reads; one entry per CDR3 protein. The data show some 97,000 distinct CDR3 sequences, roughly 27% seen once. On this clonotype: Its antigen remains unidentified.

V gave up 3 bases and J gave up 0 bases, with 13 bases separating them. There are 16 residues in the CDR3. Germline V gene lookup returns CDR1 MDHEN and CDR2 SYDVKM. Time point described: patch test 3, about 24 weeks after DPC sensitization. The treatment: therapeutic diphenylcyclopropenone sensitization with weekly scalp DPC. Venepuncture was done earlier than the placement of each patch test. The V gene is TRBV28, the J gene TRBJ2-3; TRBD2 might be the D (6 bases). Material: whole blood, obtained in connection with sensitization to the hapten diphenylcyclopropenone (DPC). The TCR originated in a middle-aged man with alopecia areata. Some clones in this sample may be carry-over from other donors' samples. The CDR3 DNA reads as TGTGCCAGCAGTTTGTTTAGCGGCCCTAGCACAGATACGCAGTATTTT. Residues: CASSLFSGPSTDTQYF.